This entry concerns a single T cell receptor beta chain. The antigen remains unidentified. V was shortened by 3 bases and J by 4 bases, with 19 bases between the two germline ends. CDR3 size: 17 residues. Germline CDR1 reads SEHNR; CDR2 reads FQNEAQ (reference sequence). The sample is drawn from a study of cytomegalovirus exposure and HLA in healthy donors. Whole-study results and caveats: Accounts indicate the classifier identified cytomegalovirus status with strong specificity and sensitivity. Previous analysis showed most TCR beta V segments were productive about 87% or about 30% of the time.

The primer mix had 60 Vbeta and 13 Jbeta primers. This table comes from immunoSEQ multiplex PCR, and its TCRdb copy is limited to in-frame clones, with some not included. The sample yields approximately 97,000 clones, approximately 80% seen once. The sequence came from a male donor in good health and CMV-seropositive. The sequencing input was PBMCs. The rearrangement links TRBV7-9 to TRBJ1-3; tentatively, D is TRBD1 (6 bases). The CDR3 region is CASSLVGGAYSGNTIYF. CDR3 DNA sequence: TGTGCCAGCAGCTTGGTGGGGGGGGCCTACTCCGGAAACACCATATATTTT.